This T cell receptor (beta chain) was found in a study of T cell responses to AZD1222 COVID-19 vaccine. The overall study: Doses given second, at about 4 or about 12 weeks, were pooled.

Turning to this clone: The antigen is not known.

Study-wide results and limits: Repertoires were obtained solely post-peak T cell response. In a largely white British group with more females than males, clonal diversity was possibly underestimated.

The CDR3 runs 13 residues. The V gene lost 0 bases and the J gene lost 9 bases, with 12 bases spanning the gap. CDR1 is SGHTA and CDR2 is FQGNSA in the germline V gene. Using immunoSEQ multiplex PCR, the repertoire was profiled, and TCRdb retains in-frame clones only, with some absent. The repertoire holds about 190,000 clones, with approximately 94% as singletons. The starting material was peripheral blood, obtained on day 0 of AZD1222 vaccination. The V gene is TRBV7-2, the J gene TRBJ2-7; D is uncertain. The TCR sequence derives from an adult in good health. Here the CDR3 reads CASSLAFPTRQYF. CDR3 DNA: TGTGCCAGCAGCTTAGCCTTTCCTACGAGGCAGTACTTC.